These 20 T cell receptor beta chains were all obtained from the same sample, sequenced in a study of identical twins. TCRdb re-analysed the 5' RACE reads in MiXCR, keeping a single row per CDR3 protein. Here the sample spans about 570,000 distinct CDR3 sequences, more than 9% being singletons. These same records also appear under a second study, on yellow fever vaccine responses in identical twins.

Specimen: PBMCs. The receptor set was obtained from a woman under 30 in good health.

The V call is TRBV24-1, the J call TRBJ2-6; 8 bases map to TRBD1. The germline V gene encodes CDR1 KGHDR and CDR2 SFDVKD. V dropped 3 bases and J dropped 0; count of bases not matched to a gene: 15. The CDR3 is made up of 21 amino acids. The CDR3 sequence is CATSDVSHGQGPHSGANVLTF. CDR3 nucleotides: TGTGCCACCAGTGATGTTTCCCATGGACAGGGCCCCCACTCTGGGGCCAACGTCCTGACTTTC.

This chain uses TRBV7-2 with TRBJ2-7; 9 bases map to TRBD1. This CDR3 contains 15 residues. Unmatched junction bases numbered 4, after V lost 2 bases and J lost 2 bases. Germline V gene lookup returns CDR1 SGHTA and CDR2 FQGNSA. The CDR3 sequence is CASSLKGTGPYEQYF. The CDR3 DNA follows: TGTGCCAGCAGCTTAAAGGGGACAGGGCCCTACGAGCAGTACTTC. Full variable domain (remainder filled in from reference TRBV7-2 and TRBJ2-7): GAGVSQSPSNKVTEKGKDVELRCDPISGHTALYWYRQSLGQGLEFLIYFQGNSAPDKSGLPSDRFSAERTGGSVSTLTIQRTQQEDSAVYLCASSLKGTGPYEQYFGPGTRLTVT.

This clonotype was seen ten or more times. The J gene is TRBJ2-1, the V gene TRBV9, with TRBD2 as a possible D gene (6 bases). V was trimmed by 1 base and J by 4 bases, leaving 12 bases between them. Germline V gene data show CDR1 as SGDLS and CDR2 as YYNGEE. This CDR3 has 15 residues. CDR3 coding DNA: TGTGCCAGCAGCGTAAGAAGCGGGTCTTACAATGAGCAGTTCTTC. Amino acids: CASSVRSGSYNEQFF. The complete variable domain, with remaining parts taken from reference TRBV9 and TRBJ2-1, reads DSGVTQTPKHLITATGQRVTLRCSPRSGDLSVYWYQQSLDQGLQFLIQYYNGEERAKGNILERFSAQQFPDLHSELNLSSLELGDSALYFCASSVRSGSYNEQFFGPGTRLTVL.

This clonotype was observed a few times. The chain is built from TRBV7-2 and TRBJ2-5; D not certain. The V and J ends lost 2 bases and 5 bases respectively, with 15 bases between them. The CDR3 sequence is 15 residues long. Germline CDR1 SGHTA, CDR2 FQGNSA. CDR3 protein: CASSLTRQAMETQYF. The CDR3 DNA reads TGTGCCAGCAGCTTAACACGGCAGGCGATGGAGACCCAGTACTTC.

This clonotype was detected many times. This chain connects TRBV12-3 or TRBV12-4 to TRBJ2-1, with 7 bases aligning to TRBD1. The CDR3 totals 16 residues. Germline trimming cut 7 bases from V and 1 base from J; bases unmatched to any gene: 10. CDR3 amino acids: CASTPRRGFSYNEQFF. The CDR3 DNA sequence: TGTGCCAGCACTCCCCGCAGGGGGTTTTCCTACAATGAGCAGTTCTTC.

This clonotype was seen a handful of times. V usage is TRBV27 and J usage is TRBJ2-2; 9 bases are shared with TRBD2. From germline, CDR1 is MNHEY and CDR2 SMNVEV (reference sequence). V was pared by 2 bases and J by 7 bases, with 5 bases of the junction left unmatched. The CDR3 contains 15 residues. CDR3 sequence: CASSLEGGRGGELFF. The CDR3 coding sequence is TGTGCCAGCAGTTTAGAGGGCGGGAGGGGCGGGGAGCTGTTTTTT.

The chain joins TRBV20-1 to TRBJ2-7, with D maybe TRBD2 (5 bases). Germline V lookup: CDR1 DFQATT, CDR2 SNEGSKA (reference sequence). Trimming took 2 bases from V and 0 from J, leaving 14 bases between them. This CDR3 region has 15 residues. The CDR3 DNA follows: TGCAGTGCTAGACGTCTAGCCAAAAGCTCCTACGAGCAGTACTTC. It is translated as CSARRLAKSSYEQYF.

This clonotype was picked up many times. The chain uses TRBV5-1 and TRBJ2-7; D ambiguous. The CDR3 is 14 amino acids. V was cut by 4 bases and J by 2 bases, with 13 bases left in between. The germline gives CDR1 SGHRS, CDR2 YFSETQ. CDR3 loop: CASSRTAGAYEQYF. The CDR3 DNA reads TGCGCCAGCAGCCGTACCGCTGGGGCCTACGAGCAGTACTTC. Together with reference TRBV5-1 and TRBJ2-7, the CDR3 gives the full variable domain: KAGVTQTPRYLIKTRGQQVTLSCSPISGHRSVSWYQQTPGQGLQFLFEYFSETQRNKGNFPGRFSGRQFSNSRSEMNVSTLELGDSALYLCASSRTAGAYEQYFGPGTRLTVT.

This clonotype showed up many times. The rearrangement joins TRBV29-1 to TRBJ2-3; D not certain. The germline V gene encodes CDR1 SQVTM and CDR2 ANQGSEA. There are 11 residues in the CDR3. The ends were cut back, 5 bases at V and 4 bases at J, with 7 bases in the middle. The CDR3 spells CSVRVSDTQYF. Here the CDR3 DNA reads TGCAGCGTTCGGGTATCAGATACGCAGTATTTT.

The chain joins TRBV3-1 to TRBJ1-2; D is perhaps TRBD1 (5 bases). Trimming stripped 1 base from V and 6 bases from J, with 15 bases between. Germline CDR1 reads LGHDT; CDR2 reads YNNKEL (reference sequence). This CDR3 is built from 15 residues. Here the CDR3 DNA reads TGTGCCAGCAGCCAAGGGGTTGTAGGGGAAGATGGCTACACCTTC. Its translation: CASSQGVVGEDGYTF.

J is TRBJ2-2 and V is TRBV6-1; the D call may be TRBD1 or TRBD2 (6 bases each). Trimming pared 3 bases from V and 8 bases from J, leaving 19 bases between. Looked up from germline, CDR1 is MNHNS and CDR2 is SASEGT. The CDR3 contains 16 residues. The CDR3: CASSDAGHPLGGELFF. In DNA form, the CDR3 reads TGTGCCAGCAGTGACGCGGGACACCCCCTCGGAGGGGAGCTGTTTTTT.

This clonotype was observed a single time. The rearrangement links TRBV7-6 to TRBJ2-5; D possibly corresponds to TRBD2 (5 bases). Germline V gene lookup returns CDR1 SGHVS and CDR2 FNYEAQ. Trimming removed 4 bases from V and 5 bases from J, with 17 bases in between. The CDR3 consists of 15 residues. The CDR3 coding sequence is TGTGCCAGCAGCTCGGACTTCTCCAAGACGGAGACCCAGTACTTC. It yields the protein CASSSDFSKTETQYF.

This clonotype came up many times. V is TRBV6-5 and J is TRBJ1-5; D is uncertain. V shed 2 bases and J shed 5 bases, with 13 bases lying between them. This CDR3 spans 15 amino acids. In germline, CDR1 is MNHEY, CDR2 SVGAGI. CDR3 coding DNA: TGTGCCAGCAGTTACGGTCAGAATTCGCATCAGCCCCAGCATTTT. Its protein product is CASSYGQNSHQPQHF.

There are a few counts of this clonotype. The chain carries TRBV5-1 and TRBJ2-7, with 11 nucleotides matching TRBD1. Germline trimming cut 4 bases from V and 2 bases from J; bases unmatched to any gene: 8. Germline lookup yields CDR1 SGHRS and CDR2 YFSETQ. CDR3 length: 16 residues. CDR3 in DNA: TGCGCCAGCAGCCTTGTCTGGGACAGGGGGACCTACGAGCAGTACTTC. Translation: CASSLVWDRGTYEQYF. The full variable domain, rest sourced from reference TRBV5-1 and TRBJ2-7, is KAGVTQTPRYLIKTRGQQVTLSCSPISGHRSVSWYQQTPGQGLQFLFEYFSETQRNKGNFPGRFSGRQFSNSRSEMNVSTLELGDSALYLCASSLVWDRGTYEQYFGPGTRLTVT.

The sample holds a few counts of this clonotype. The chain has TRBV6-1 and TRBJ2-3, with 11 bases that match TRBD2. The CDR3 extends over 15 amino acids. In germline, CDR1 is MNHNS, CDR2 SASEGT. V lost 6 bases to trimming and J lost 4 bases; unmatched junction nucleotides: 6. The CDR3: CASRPLAGGPDTQYF. The CDR3 DNA reads as TGTGCCAGCAGGCCCCTAGCGGGAGGACCAGATACGCAGTATTTT.

The chain joins TRBV13 to TRBJ2-7; tentatively, D is TRBD1 or TRBD2 (6 bases each). CDR3 length equals 19 residues. V was clipped by 4 bases and J by 3 bases, with 28 bases between them. Germline CDR1 PRHDT, CDR2 FYEKMQ (reference sequence). This chain's CDR3 is CASSYTRDVRGEEGYEQYF. CDR3 sequence (DNA): TGTGCCAGCAGCTACACCCGGGATGTCAGGGGAGAGGAGGGCTACGAGCAGTACTTC.

V usage is TRBV11-2 and J usage is TRBJ1-2; D might be TRBD1 (6 bases). From germline, CDR1 is SGHAT and CDR2 FQNNGV. Trimming removed 6 bases at V and 6 bases at J, with 14 bases between. There are 13 residues in the CDR3. CDR3 residues: CASRRGGMDGYTF. The CDR3 DNA sequence: TGTGCCAGCAGACGAGGGGGGATGGATGGCTACACCTTC.

This clonotype was counted between two and nine times. This chain joins TRBV12-3 or TRBV12-4 and TRBJ2-3, with TRBD1 matching 9 bases. This CDR3 region has 18 residues. V gave up 5 bases and J gave up 3 bases; unmatched junction bases: 15. CDR3 nucleotide sequence: TGTGCCAGCAGTCCCCCCCATAGGGGACAGGGTGTGACAGATACGCAGTATTTT. This translates into CASSPPHRGQGVTDTQYF.

This clonotype was observed a few times. The chain has TRBV27 and TRBJ2-7; maybe TRBD1 (6 bases). The CDR3 consists of 15 residues. The germline gives CDR1 MNHEY, CDR2 SMNVEV (reference sequence). The V and J ends lost 3 bases and 5 bases respectively, with 17 bases between them. CDR3 residues: CASSLTTTGRDEQYF. DNA of the CDR3: TGTGCCAGCAGTTTGACTACCACAGGGCGGGACGAGCAGTACTTC.

This chain joins TRBV29-1 and TRBJ2-2; D is possibly TRBD1 (6 bases). Per germline, CDR1 SQVTM and CDR2 ANQGSEA. Trimming shortened V by 6 bases and J by 0 bases, and 11 bases separated the two germline ends. The CDR3 has 14 amino acids. CDR3 residues: CSVYRATNTGELFF. The CDR3 nucleotides are TGCAGCGTCTACAGGGCCACGAACACCGGGGAGCTGTTTTTT.